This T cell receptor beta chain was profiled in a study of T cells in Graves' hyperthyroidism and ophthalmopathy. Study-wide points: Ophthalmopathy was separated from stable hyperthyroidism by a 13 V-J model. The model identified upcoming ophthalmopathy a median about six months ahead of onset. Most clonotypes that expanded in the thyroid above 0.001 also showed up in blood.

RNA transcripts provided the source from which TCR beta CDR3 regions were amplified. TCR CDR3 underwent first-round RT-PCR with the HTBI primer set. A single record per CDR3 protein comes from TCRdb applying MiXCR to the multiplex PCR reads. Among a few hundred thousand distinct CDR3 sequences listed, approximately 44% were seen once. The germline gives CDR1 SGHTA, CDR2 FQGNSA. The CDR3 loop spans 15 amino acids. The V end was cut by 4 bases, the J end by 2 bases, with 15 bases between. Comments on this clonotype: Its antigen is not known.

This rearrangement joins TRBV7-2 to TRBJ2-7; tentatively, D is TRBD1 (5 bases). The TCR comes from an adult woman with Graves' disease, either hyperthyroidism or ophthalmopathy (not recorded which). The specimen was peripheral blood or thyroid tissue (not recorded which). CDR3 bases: TGTGCCAGCAGCTCCAGACAGTCTGGGCCCTACGAGCAGTACTTC. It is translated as CASSSRQSGPYEQYF.